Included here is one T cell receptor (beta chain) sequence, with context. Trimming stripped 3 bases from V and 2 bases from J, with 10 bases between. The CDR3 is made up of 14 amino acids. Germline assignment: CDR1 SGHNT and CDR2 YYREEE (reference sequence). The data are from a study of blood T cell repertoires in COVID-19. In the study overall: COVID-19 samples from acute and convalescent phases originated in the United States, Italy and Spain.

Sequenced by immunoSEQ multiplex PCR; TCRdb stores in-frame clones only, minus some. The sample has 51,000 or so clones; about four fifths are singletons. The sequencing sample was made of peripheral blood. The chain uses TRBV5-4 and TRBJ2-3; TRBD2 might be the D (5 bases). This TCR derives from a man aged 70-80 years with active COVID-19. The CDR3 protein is CASSSLTNTDTQYF. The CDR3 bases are TGTGCCAGCAGCTCATTGACTAACACAGATACGCAGTATTTT.